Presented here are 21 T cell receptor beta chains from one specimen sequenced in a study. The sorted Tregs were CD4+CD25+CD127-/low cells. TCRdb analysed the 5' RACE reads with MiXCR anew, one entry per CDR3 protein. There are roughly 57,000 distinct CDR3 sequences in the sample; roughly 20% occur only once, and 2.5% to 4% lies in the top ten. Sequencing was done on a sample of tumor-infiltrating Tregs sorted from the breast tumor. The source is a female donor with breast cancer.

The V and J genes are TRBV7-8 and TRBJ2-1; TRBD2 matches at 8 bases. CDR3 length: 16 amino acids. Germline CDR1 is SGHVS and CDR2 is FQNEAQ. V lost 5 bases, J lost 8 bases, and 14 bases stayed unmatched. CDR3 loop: CASSPLGAGDFDEQFF. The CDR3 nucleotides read TGTGCCAGCAGCCCTCTAGGAGCGGGAGATTTCGATGAGCAGTTCTTC.

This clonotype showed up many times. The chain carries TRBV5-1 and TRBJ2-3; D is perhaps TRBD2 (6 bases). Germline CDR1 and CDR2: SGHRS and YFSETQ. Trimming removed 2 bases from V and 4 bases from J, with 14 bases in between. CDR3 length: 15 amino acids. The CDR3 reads CASSFGSGGADTQYF. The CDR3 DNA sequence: TGCGCCAGCAGCTTCGGCAGTGGCGGGGCAGATACGCAGTATTTT.

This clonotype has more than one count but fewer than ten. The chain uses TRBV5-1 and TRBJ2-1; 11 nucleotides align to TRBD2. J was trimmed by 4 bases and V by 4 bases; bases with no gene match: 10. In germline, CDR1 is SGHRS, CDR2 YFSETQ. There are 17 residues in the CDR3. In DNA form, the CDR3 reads TGCGCCAGCAGCGTCCTAGCGGGAGGACCAGAATACAATGAGCAGTTCTTC. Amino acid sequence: CASSVLAGGPEYNEQFF. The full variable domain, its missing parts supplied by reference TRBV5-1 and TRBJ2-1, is KAGVTQTPRYLIKTRGQQVTLSCSPISGHRSVSWYQQTPGQGLQFLFEYFSETQRNKGNFPGRFSGRQFSNSRSEMNVSTLELGDSALYLCASSVLAGGPEYNEQFFGPGTRLTVL.

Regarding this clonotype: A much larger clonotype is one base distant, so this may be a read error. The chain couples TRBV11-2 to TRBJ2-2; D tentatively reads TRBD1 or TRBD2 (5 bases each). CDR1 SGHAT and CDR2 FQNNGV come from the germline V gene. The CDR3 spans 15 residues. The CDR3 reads CASSLAGTNTGELLF. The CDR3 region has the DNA TGTGCCAGCAGCTTAGCAGGGACGAACACCGGGGAGCTGTTATTT.

CDR3: CASSLDRGYEQYF. The CDR3 DNA is TGTGCCAGCAGCTTGGACAGGGGCTACGAGCAGTACTTC. The chain combines TRBV5-4 with TRBJ2-7; 7 bases agree with TRBD1. CDR3 length equals 13 residues. V shed 0 bases and J 3 bases; nucleotides not matched to a gene: 0. Germline V lookup: CDR1 SGHNT, CDR2 YYREEE (reference sequence).

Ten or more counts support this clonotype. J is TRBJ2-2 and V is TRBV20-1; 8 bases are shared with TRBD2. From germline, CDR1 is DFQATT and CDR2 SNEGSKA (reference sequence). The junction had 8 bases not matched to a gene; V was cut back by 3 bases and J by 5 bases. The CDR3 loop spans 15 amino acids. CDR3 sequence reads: CSASRPAGVTGELFF. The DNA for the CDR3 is TGCAGTGCTAGTAGACCAGCGGGAGTAACCGGGGAGCTGTTTTTT.

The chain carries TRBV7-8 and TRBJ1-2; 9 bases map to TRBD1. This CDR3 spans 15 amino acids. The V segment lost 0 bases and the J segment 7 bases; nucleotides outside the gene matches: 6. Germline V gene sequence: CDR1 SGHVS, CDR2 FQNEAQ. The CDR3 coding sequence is TGTGCCAGCAGCTTAGCAGACAGGGGGATAATTGGCTACACCTTC. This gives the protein CASSLADRGIIGYTF.

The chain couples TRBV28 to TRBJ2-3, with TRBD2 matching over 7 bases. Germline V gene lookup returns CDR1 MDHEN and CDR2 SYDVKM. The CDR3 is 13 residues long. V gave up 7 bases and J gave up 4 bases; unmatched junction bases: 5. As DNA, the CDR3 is TGTGCCAGCACGAGCGGGGCGGCAGATACGCAGTATTTT. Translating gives CASTSGAADTQYF.

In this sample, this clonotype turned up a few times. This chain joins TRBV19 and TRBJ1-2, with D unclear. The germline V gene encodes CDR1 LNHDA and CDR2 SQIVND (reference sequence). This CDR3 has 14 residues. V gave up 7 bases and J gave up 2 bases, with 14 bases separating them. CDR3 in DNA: TGTGCCAGTAAAACAGTTATTGGGAACTATGGCTACACCTTC. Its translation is CASKTVIGNYGYTF.

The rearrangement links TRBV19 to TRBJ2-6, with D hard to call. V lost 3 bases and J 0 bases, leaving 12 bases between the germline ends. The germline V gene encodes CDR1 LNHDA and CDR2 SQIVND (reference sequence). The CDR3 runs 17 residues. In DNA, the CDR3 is TGTGCCAGTAGTATGTCCAGGCTTTTCTCTGGGGCCAACGTCCTGACTTTC. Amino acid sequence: CASSMSRLFSGANVLTF.

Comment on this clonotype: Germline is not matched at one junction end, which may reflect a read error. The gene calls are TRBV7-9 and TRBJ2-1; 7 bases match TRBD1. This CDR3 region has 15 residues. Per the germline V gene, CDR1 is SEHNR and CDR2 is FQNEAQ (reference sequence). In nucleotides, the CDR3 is TGTGCCGGCAGCGCAAGACAGGGCCGGTACAATGAGCAGTTCTTC. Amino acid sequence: CAGSARQGRYNEQFF. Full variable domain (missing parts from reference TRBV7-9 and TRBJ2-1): DTGVSQNPRHKITKRGQNVTFRCDPISEHNRLYWYRQTLGQGPEFLTYFQNEAQLEKSRLLSDRFSAERPKGSFSTLEIQRTEQGDSAMYLCAGSARQGRYNEQFFGPGTRLTVL.

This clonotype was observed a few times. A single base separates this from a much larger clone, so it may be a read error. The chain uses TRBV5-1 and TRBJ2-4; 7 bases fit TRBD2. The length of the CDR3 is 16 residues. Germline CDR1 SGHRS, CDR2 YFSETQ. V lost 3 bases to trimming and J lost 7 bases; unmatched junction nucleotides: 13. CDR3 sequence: CASSWGTTPVVNIQYF. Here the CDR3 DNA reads TGCGCCAGCAGCTGGGGGACTACCCCAGTGGTGAACATTCAGTACTTC.

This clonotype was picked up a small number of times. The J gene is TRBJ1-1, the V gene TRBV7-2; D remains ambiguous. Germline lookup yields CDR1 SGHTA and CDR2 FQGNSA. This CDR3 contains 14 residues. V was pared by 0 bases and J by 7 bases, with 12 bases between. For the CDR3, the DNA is TGTGCCAGCAGCTTAGCGGGGAATCGAGTTGAAGCTTTCTTT. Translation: CASSLAGNRVEAFF.

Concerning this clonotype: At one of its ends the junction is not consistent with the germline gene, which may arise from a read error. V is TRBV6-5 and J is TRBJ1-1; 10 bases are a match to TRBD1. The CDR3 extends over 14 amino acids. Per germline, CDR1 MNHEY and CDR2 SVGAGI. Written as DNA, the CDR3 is TGTGCCAGCAGACCGGACAGGGGGACCACTGGAGCTTTCTTT. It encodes CASRPDRGTTGAFF.

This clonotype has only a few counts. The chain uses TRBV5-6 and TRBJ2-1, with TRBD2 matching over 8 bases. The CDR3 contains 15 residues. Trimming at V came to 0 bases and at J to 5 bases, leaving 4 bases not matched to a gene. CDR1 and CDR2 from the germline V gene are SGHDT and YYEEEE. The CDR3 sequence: CASSLERLANNEQFF. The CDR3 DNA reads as TGTGCCAGCAGCTTGGAGCGACTAGCGAACAATGAGCAGTTCTTC. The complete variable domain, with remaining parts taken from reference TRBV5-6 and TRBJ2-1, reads DAGVTQSPTHLIKTRGQQVTLRCSPKSGHDTVSWYQQALGQGPQFIFQYYEEEERQRGNFPDRFSGHQFPNYSSELNVNALLLGDSALYLCASSLERLANNEQFFGPGTRLTVL.

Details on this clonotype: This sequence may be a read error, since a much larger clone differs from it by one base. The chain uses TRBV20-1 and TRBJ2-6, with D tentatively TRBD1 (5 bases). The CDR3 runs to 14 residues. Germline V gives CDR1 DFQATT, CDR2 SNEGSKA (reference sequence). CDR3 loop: CSARASAGANVLNF. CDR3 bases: TGCAGTGCTAGAGCGTCAGCTGGGGCCAACGTCCTGAATTTC.

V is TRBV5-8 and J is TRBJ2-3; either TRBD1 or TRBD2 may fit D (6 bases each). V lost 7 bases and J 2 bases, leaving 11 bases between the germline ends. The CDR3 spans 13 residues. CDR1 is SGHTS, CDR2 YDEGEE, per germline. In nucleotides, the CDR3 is TGTGCCAGCGGGGGGCGATACACAGATACGCAGTATTTT. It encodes CASGGRYTDTQYF.

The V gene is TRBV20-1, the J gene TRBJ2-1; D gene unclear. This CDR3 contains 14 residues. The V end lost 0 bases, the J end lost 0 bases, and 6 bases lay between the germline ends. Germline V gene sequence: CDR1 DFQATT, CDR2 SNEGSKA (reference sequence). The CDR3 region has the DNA TGCAGTGCTAGAGACAGCGCCTCCTACAATGAGCAGTTCTTC. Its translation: CSARDSASYNEQFF.

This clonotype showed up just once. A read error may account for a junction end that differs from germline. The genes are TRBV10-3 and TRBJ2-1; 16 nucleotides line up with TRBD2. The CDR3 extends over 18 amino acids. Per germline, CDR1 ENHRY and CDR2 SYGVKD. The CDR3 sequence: CAIRGTSGRARSYNGQFF. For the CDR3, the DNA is TGTGCCATTAGGGGGACTAGCGGGAGGGCCAGGTCCTACAATGGGCAGTTCTTC.

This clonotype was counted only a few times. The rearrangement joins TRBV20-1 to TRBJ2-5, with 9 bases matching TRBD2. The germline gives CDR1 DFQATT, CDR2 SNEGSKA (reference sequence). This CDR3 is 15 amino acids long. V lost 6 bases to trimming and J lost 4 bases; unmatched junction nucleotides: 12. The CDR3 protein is CSAYHSGSDSETQYF. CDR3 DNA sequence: TGCAGTGCCTACCATAGCGGGAGTGATTCAGAGACCCAGTACTTC.

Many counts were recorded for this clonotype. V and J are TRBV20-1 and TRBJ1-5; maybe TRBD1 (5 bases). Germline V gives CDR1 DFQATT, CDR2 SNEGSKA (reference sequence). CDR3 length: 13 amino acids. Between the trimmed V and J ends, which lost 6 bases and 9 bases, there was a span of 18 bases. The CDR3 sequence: CSASLGGAMPQHF. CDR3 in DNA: TGCAGTGCCTCCCTGGGGGGTGCGATGCCCCAGCATTTT.